The 13 T cell receptor beta chains below come from one sample, sequenced in a study of blood T cell repertoires in COVID-19. Profiled with immunoSEQ multiplex PCR; TCRdb holds only in-frame clones, not every one. The profile shows some 250,000 clones, around 81% of them singletons. What was sequenced was peripheral blood. The source is a woman aged 55-69 years with active or convalescent COVID-19.

The chain employs TRBV5-5 and TRBJ2-5; 12 nucleotides align to TRBD1. The CDR3 is 17 amino acids. The trim removed 5 bases at V and 7 bases at J, leaving 15 bases unmatched. The germline gives CDR1 SGHKS, CDR2 YYEKEE (reference sequence). CDR3 bases: TGTGCCAGCAGTCCGAACGCCCCGGGACAGGGGGCCATGACCCAGTACTTC. As protein: CASSPNAPGQGAMTQYF.

The rearrangement links TRBV27 to TRBJ1-6, with TRBD1 identical over 7 bases. The CDR3 runs to 16 residues. V shed 0 bases and J 2 bases; nucleotides not matched to a gene: 1. Germline CDR1 is MNHEY and CDR2 is SMNVEV (reference sequence). CDR3 nucleotide sequence: TGTGCCAGCAGTTTATCCGGACAGGCCTATAATTCACCCCTCCACTTT. Translated: CASSLSGQAYNSPLHF.

V gene TRBV6-4 combines with J gene TRBJ2-7; TRBD1 agrees at 7 bases. There are 14 residues in the CDR3. CDR1 and CDR2 from the germline V gene are MRHNA and SNTAGT. Trimming took 6 bases from V and 3 from J; bases not matched to a gene: 8. CDR3 protein: CASRIGTDRYEQYF. CDR3 nucleotides: TGTGCCAGCAGGATCGGGACAGACCGCTACGAGCAGTACTTC.

The chain joins TRBV7-2 to TRBJ2-5; 8 nucleotides match TRBD2. This CDR3 comprises 15 residues. Germline-derived CDR1 and CDR2 are SGHTA and FQGNSA. V shed 3 bases and J 6 bases; nucleotides not matched to a gene: 9. CDR3 residues: CASSLGRGGLQTQYF. For the CDR3, the DNA is TGTGCCAGCAGCTTGGGTCGGGGGGGCCTTCAGACCCAGTACTTC.

The chain recombines TRBV19 with TRBJ1-6; the match to TRBD1 covers 9 bases. This CDR3 is built from 15 residues. V lost 3 bases and J lost 10; bases outside the gene matches: 7. Germline CDR1 is LNHDA and CDR2 is SQIVND (reference sequence). This chain's CDR3 is CASSMERTGESPLHF. Written as DNA, the CDR3 is TGTGCCAGTAGTATGGAGAGGACAGGGGAGTCACCCCTCCACTTT.

V gene TRBV9 combines with J gene TRBJ1-3, with 10 bases aligning to TRBD1. This CDR3 is 17 amino acids long. V lost 3 bases to trimming and J lost 8 bases; unmatched junction nucleotides: 14. Germline V gene sequence: CDR1 SGDLS, CDR2 YYNGEE. CDR3: CASSDNPGQGRLDTIYF. The CDR3 DNA follows: TGTGCCAGCAGCGACAACCCGGGACAGGGGAGGTTGGACACCATATATTTT.

A note on this clone: The junction and the germline gene differ at one end; a read error may be behind it. The gene calls are TRBV7-7 and TRBJ2-3; 10 bases are a match to TRBD2. Germline V gives CDR1 SSHAT, CDR2 FNYEAQ (reference sequence). The CDR3 is 13 amino acids. The CDR3: CASSDLAGVPLYF. Written as DNA, the CDR3 is TGTGCTAGCAGCGACCTAGCGGGGGTCCCTCTGTATTTT.

This clone came up once. V usage is TRBV5-1 and J usage is TRBJ2-3; the D gene is possibly TRBD1 (5 bases). Germline values: CDR1 SGHRS, CDR2 YFSETQ. The CDR3 runs to 15 residues. V was pared by 0 bases and J by 2 bases, with 10 bases between. This chain's CDR3 is CASSLGAGITDTQYF. CDR3 DNA sequence: TGCGCCAGCAGCTTGGGGGCAGGGATCACAGATACGCAGTATTTT.

In this sample, this clone turned up once. The chain combines TRBV4-1 with TRBJ2-1; 11 bases match TRBD2. In germline, CDR1 is MGHRA, CDR2 YSYEKL. J gave up 3 bases and V 1 base, and 5 bases lay outside the gene matches. There are 17 residues in the CDR3. In DNA form, the CDR3 reads TGCGCCAGCAGCCAAGCTATAACTAGCGGGGGCTACAATGAGCAGTTCTTC. Translating gives CASSQAITSGGYNEQFF.

In its sample, this clone was seen once. The V and J genes are TRBV4-3 and TRBJ2-5; 15 bases map to TRBD2. CDR1 and CDR2 (germline): LGHNA, YSLEER. This CDR3 spans 15 amino acids. Trimming removed 4 bases from V and 5 bases from J; junction bases left unmatched: 2. Here the CDR3 reads CASSLGTSGGETQYF. DNA of the CDR3: TGCGCCAGCAGCCTAGGGACTAGCGGGGGGGAGACCCAGTACTTC.

This chain joins TRBV5-1 and TRBJ1-2; 8 nucleotides match TRBD1. After removal of 5 bases from V and 2 bases from J, the junction contained 5 bases not matched to a gene. Germline V CDR1 and CDR2: SGHRS, YFSETQ. The CDR3 is made up of 14 amino acids. The CDR3 DNA sequence: TGCGCCAGCAGTCCCCCAGGGGGCAACTATGGCTACACCTTC. Its protein product is CASSPPGGNYGYTF.

The chain combines TRBV20-1 with TRBJ2-1; 7 nucleotides agree with TRBD2. The trim removed 3 bases at V and 2 bases at J, leaving 7 bases unmatched. The CDR3 loop spans 15 amino acids. The V gene's germline CDR1 is DFQATT and CDR2 SNEGSKA (reference sequence). DNA for the CDR3: TGCAGTGCTAGTTGGGGCGGGGGTCCCTACAATGAGCAGTTCTTC. Translation gives CSASWGGGPYNEQFF.

The chain combines TRBV7-9 with TRBJ2-1; no definite D call. The CDR3 runs 16 residues. The germline CDR1 and CDR2 sequences are SEHNR and FQNEAQ (reference sequence). The ends were cut back, 5 bases at V and 0 bases at J, with 14 bases in the middle. The DNA for the CDR3 is TGTGCCAGCAGCCCGAGAGGCCTAAGCTCCTACAATGAGCAGTTCTTC. Its translation: CASSPRGLSSYNEQFF.